A selection of T cell receptor beta chains follows, all from one sample in a study of glioma-infiltrating T cells. MiXCR, applied by TCRdb to the multiplex PCR reads, yields one record per CDR3 protein. The sample has about 140,000 distinct CDR3 sequences; 39% are singletons. The sequenced material came from glioma tissue, nonneoplastic brain tissue, or PBMCs (not recorded which). These receptors were taken from a human donor with low-grade glioma or glioblastoma, undergoing nonglioma brain surgery, or in good health (not recorded which). Both conserved end residues are part of each CDR3. The D gene is left open where the match is weak. Not all rows give a size; the values are once, few, many and, for expanded clones, a class.

>-|TRBV2|TRBJ1-1|-
TGTGCCAGCAGTGAATGGGGGGCGGGCACTGAAGCTTTCTTT
CASSEWGAGTEAFF
>TRBD2|TRBV7-2|TRBJ2-7|-
TGTGCCAGCAGCCCGACTAGCGGGAGACAAGAGCAGTACTTC
CASSPTSGRQEQYF
>-|TRBV4-1|TRBJ2-7|-
TGCGCCAGCAGCCGAGCCCTAGCCGGCGAGCAGTACTTC
CASSRALAGEQYF
>-|TRBV2|TRBJ1-1|-
TGTGCCAGCAGTGAACAATGGGACACTGAAGCTTTCTTT
CASSEQWDTEAFF
>-|TRBV14|TRBJ1-5|-
TGTGCCAGCAGCCAAGATACCCTTCAGCCCCAGCATTTT
CASSQDTLQPQHF
>-|TRBV27|TRBJ2-3|many
TGTGCCAGCAGTCAGACTCCGGCAGATACGCAGTATTTT
CASSQTPADTQYF
>-|TRBV7-3|TRBJ2-3|-
TGTGCCAGCAGCTTAATGACCACAGATACGCAGTATTTT
CASSLMTTDTQYF
>TRBD2|TRBV6-1|TRBJ2-1|-
TGTGCCAGCAGTTTTCAGCGGGGCAGCTCCTACAATGAGCAGTTCTTC
CASSFQRGSSYNEQFF
>-|TRBV12-3/TRBV12-4|TRBJ1-2|-
TGTGCCAGCAGTTTGGACCAGGGGCACCTTAACTATGGCTACACCTTC
CASSLDQGHLNYGYTF
>TRBD1|TRBV4-1|TRBJ2-1|-
TGCGCCAGCAGCCAGGCCACAGGGGGCTCCTACAATGAGCAGTTCTTC
CASSQATGGSYNEQFF
>-|TRBV27|TRBJ2-3|-
TGTGCCAGCAGTCCTGGGACCAAAGATACGCAGTATTTT
CASSPGTKDTQYF
>-|TRBV6-1|TRBJ2-3|-
TGTGCCAGCGGGAGAACTCGCACAGATACGCAGTATTTT
CASGRTRTDTQYF
>-|TRBV19|TRBJ2-6|-
TGTGCCAGTAGTGCATCAGGGACCTCTGGGGCCAACGTCCTGACTTTC
CASSASGTSGANVLTF
>TRBD1|TRBV20-1|TRBJ1-1|many
TGCAGTGCTGACTCACAGGGGGCGGCGGCTTTCTTT
CSADSQGAAAFF
>-|TRBV24-1|TRBJ2-2|once
TGTGCCACCAGTGACCCGACAGTAAATACCGGGGAGTTGTTTTTT
CATSDPTVNTGELFF
>-|TRBV27|TRBJ1-6|few
TGTGCCAGCAGAGGTCCGGGAAGGAACTATTCACCCCTCCACTTT
CASRGPGRNYSPLHF
>-|TRBV29-1|TRBJ2-5|-
TGCAGCGTTGATTCACAGGGACGTAGCGAGACCCAGTACTTC
CSVDSQGRSETQYF
>TRBD2|TRBV20-1|TRBJ2-7|-
TGCAGTCCAAGACTAGCGGCCACCTACGAGCAGTACTTC
CSPRLAATYEQYF
>TRBD1|TRBV4-1|TRBJ1-1|few
TGCGCCAGCACCCAGGGGGCAGGGGAAACAACTGAAGCTTTCTTT
CASTQGAGETTEAFF
>-|TRBV27|TRBJ2-1|few
TGTGCCAGTCAGCTTATCAGGGGAATTAACAATGAGCAGTTCTTC
CASQLIRGINNEQFF
>TRBD1|TRBV7-9|TRBJ1-5|few
TGTGCCAGCAGCGGACAGGGAAATCAGCCCCAGCATTTT
CASSGQGNQPQHF
>-|TRBV4-3|TRBJ2-7|-
TGCGCCAGCAGCCACGACCTCGGGATCTACGAGCAGTACTTC
CASSHDLGIYEQYF
>-|TRBV11-2|TRBJ2-1|few
TGTGCCAGCACCAAGCGAAGCTCCTACAATGAGCAGTTCTTC
CASTKRSSYNEQFF
>TRBD2|TRBV10-3|TRBJ2-7|-
TGTGCCATCAGTGATGGAATAGCGGGGGGCTCCTACGAGCAGTACTTC
CAISDGIAGGSYEQYF
>-|TRBV20-1|TRBJ1-3|few
TGCAGTGCTAGCCAGCCTGGAAACACCATATATTTT
CSASQPGNTIYF
>-|TRBV6-1|TRBJ2-7|few
TGTGCCAGCAGGGACGGGGCTCCTCCCTACGAGCAGTACTTC
CASRDGAPPYEQYF
>-|TRBV4-1|TRBJ2-2|-
TGCGCCAGCAGCCAAGCTATGAGGGGACCAGGCACCGGGGAGCTGTTTTTT
CASSQAMRGPGTGELFF
>-|TRBV27|TRBJ2-7|once
TGTGCCAGCAGCCCCCGAGGGGGTGGGTCCTACGAGCAGTACTTC
CASSPRGGGSYEQYF
>-|TRBV7-2|TRBJ2-1|few
TGTGCCAGCAGCTCAACCGGGACAACGTACAATGAGCAGTTCTTC
CASSSTGTTYNEQFF
>-|TRBV12-3/TRBV12-4|TRBJ1-5|few
TGTGCCAGCAACACCGGACAGCAGTTTAATCAGCCCCAGCATTTT
CASNTGQQFNQPQHF
>-|TRBV4-3|TRBJ1-1|-
TGCGCCAGCAGCCGGGGACAAGAGAACACTGAAGCTTTCTTT
CASSRGQENTEAFF
>-|TRBV4-2|TRBJ2-1|-
TGTGCCAGCAGCCAAGTCGGGAACAATGAGCAGTTCTTC
CASSQVGNNEQFF
>-|TRBV10-3|TRBJ1-1|few
TGTGCCATCAGTGAGACCGAGAACACTGAAGCTTTCTTT
CAISETENTEAFF
>TRBD2|TRBV2|TRBJ2-3|-
TGTGCCCGCGAGGTAGCGGGGGCGGATACGCAGTATTTT
CAREVAGADTQYF
>-|TRBV20-1|TRBJ1-3|-
TGCAGTGCTAGGGGGAAAGCCTCGGGAAACACCATATATTTT
CSARGKASGNTIYF
>-|TRBV27|TRBJ2-5|few
TGTGCCAGCAGTTTACCGCCGGGCGAGACCCAGTACTTC
CASSLPPGETQYF
>-|TRBV4-3|TRBJ2-7|-
TGCGCCAGCAGCCCCTCGATGAGAGGTACCTACGAGCAGTACTTC
CASSPSMRGTYEQYF
>TRBD1|TRBV4-1|TRBJ1-4|few
TGCGCCAGCAGCCAAGTGGGACAGGGGAATGAAAAACTGTTTTTT
CASSQVGQGNEKLFF
>-|TRBV7-6|TRBJ1-5|-
TGTGCCAGCAGCTTAGCTTTAACACAGCCCCAGCATTTT
CASSLALTQPQHF
>TRBD1|TRBV28|TRBJ1-2|-
TGTGCCAGCAGGGGACAGGGGGCAAAAGGTAGAGATGGCTACACCTTC
CASRGQGAKGRDGYTF
>-|TRBV10-3|TRBJ1-2|-
TGTGCCATCAGTGACAGGGGATACAATGGCTACACCTTC
CAISDRGYNGYTF
>-|TRBV4-1|TRBJ2-3|-
TGCGCCAGCAGCCAAGAGGCGTTAACGGGAAGTAGAAATACGCAGTATTTT
CASSQEALTGSRNTQYF
>-|TRBV24-1|TRBJ2-1|many
TGTGCCACCAGTGATTCCGACCGAAATGAGCAGTTCTTC
CATSDSDRNEQFF
>-|TRBV6-2/TRBV6-3|TRBJ2-6|-
TGTGCCAGCAGTTGGGGACAATTGAGCTCTGGGGCCAACGTCCTGACTTTC
CASSWGQLSSGANVLTF
>-|TRBV12-3/TRBV12-4|TRBJ2-3|few
TGTGCCAGCAGTCCACCGACAAGCACAGATACGCAGTATTTT
CASSPPTSTDTQYF
>-|TRBV28|TRBJ2-2|-
TGTGCCAGCAGTCTTACTCGAGCGGGCCCCCGGGAGCTGTTTTTT
CASSLTRAGPRELFF
>-|TRBV7-6|TRBJ1-1|-
TGTGCCAGCAGCTTAGCGGGACAGAACACTGAAGCTTTCTTT
CASSLAGQNTEAFF
>-|TRBV7-6|TRBJ1-1|-
TGTGCCAGCAGCTGGAAGGTTAACACTGAAGCTTTCTTT
CASSWKVNTEAFF
>TRBD2|TRBV20-1|TRBJ2-1|-
TGCAGTGCTAGCGAAGGGTCGACTAGCGGGATAAATGAGCAGTTCTTC
CSASEGSTSGINEQFF
>-|TRBV12-3/TRBV12-4|TRBJ1-1|-
TGTGCCAGCAGTTTAATAGTTGGGCCCACGAACACTGAAGCTTTCTTT
CASSLIVGPTNTEAFF
>-|TRBV4-3|TRBJ2-3|few
TGCGCCAGCAGCCAAGGGGAGGCTAATACGCAGTATTTT
CASSQGEANTQYF
>TRBD2|TRBV6-2/TRBV6-3|TRBJ2-1|-
TGTGCCAGCAGTTACCCCCTAGCGGGGGGGAGACGTCGCTCCTACAATGAGCAGTTCTTC
CASSYPLAGGRRRSYNEQFF
>-|TRBV6-2/TRBV6-3|TRBJ2-7|-
TGTGCCAGCAACGCCTACATAGCGGTCTACGAGCAGTACTTC
CASNAYIAVYEQYF